The 6 T cell receptor beta chains in this list originate from one sample, sequenced in a study of identical twins. TCRdb ran MiXCR on the 5' RACE reads and lists one entry per CDR3 protein. The sample shows hundreds of thousands of distinct CDR3 sequences, over 9% of them seen only once. The data were also submitted as part of a second study, on yellow fever vaccine responses in identical twins.

The sequenced material came from PBMCs. These receptors came from a woman aged 18-29 years in good health.

This chain links TRBV5-1 with TRBJ2-5; 8 bases fit TRBD2. CDR1 is SGHRS and CDR2 is YFSETQ in the germline V gene. The junction had 6 bases not matched to a gene; V was cut back by 0 bases and J by 5 bases. The CDR3 has 15 residues. CDR3 sequence reads: CASSLEGLEMETQYF. CDR3 coding DNA: TGCGCCAGCAGCTTGGAGGGACTAGAGATGGAGACCCAGTACTTC.

This chain uses TRBV6-1 with TRBJ1-3, with 11 bases that match TRBD1. J was trimmed by 1 base and V by 6 bases; bases with no gene match: 5. The germline gives CDR1 MNHNS, CDR2 SASEGT. The CDR3 contains 16 residues. The CDR3, as DNA: TGTGCCAGCAGATCCGGGACAGGGGGTTCTGGAAACACCATATATTTT. Amino acids: CASRSGTGGSGNTIYF.

The genes are TRBV7-9 and TRBJ2-3; perhaps TRBD2 as D (6 bases). CDR3 length: 16 amino acids. Germline values: CDR1 SEHNR, CDR2 FQNEAQ (reference sequence). The V end was cut by 4 bases, the J end by 4 bases, with 18 bases between. CDR3 loop: CASSSLVGLAPDTQYF. The CDR3 DNA reads TGTGCCAGCAGCTCCCTAGTGGGACTCGCCCCAGATACGCAGTATTTT.

The rearrangement links TRBV7-8 to TRBJ2-3; 8 bases line up with TRBD1. CDR1 SGHVS and CDR2 FQNEAQ come from the germline V gene. V gave up 1 base and J gave up 4 bases; unmatched junction bases: 7. The CDR3 loop spans 16 amino acids. The CDR3: CASSLERTGFADTQYF. The CDR3 DNA is TGTGCCAGCAGCTTAGAAAGGACAGGGTTCGCAGATACGCAGTATTTT.

The chain recombines TRBV20-1 with TRBJ2-7; 9 bases align to TRBD1. J gave up 9 bases and V 2 bases, and 8 bases lay outside the gene matches. Per the germline V gene, CDR1 is DFQATT and CDR2 is SNEGSKA (reference sequence). The CDR3 runs 13 residues. In DNA form, the CDR3 reads TGCAGTGCTAGACCTACAGGGGGCTTGGGGCAGTACGTC. It is translated as CSARPTGGLGQYV.

This chain links TRBV6-1 with TRBJ1-2; the D gene is possibly TRBD1 (6 bases). Between the trimmed V and J ends, which lost 6 bases and 3 bases, there was a span of 14 bases. Germline lookup yields CDR1 MNHNS and CDR2 SASEGT. This CDR3 spans 14 amino acids. CDR3 region: CASSRQGSDYGYTF. The CDR3 DNA follows: TGTGCCAGCAGCCGCCAGGGGAGCGACTATGGCTACACCTTC.